This entry is about one T cell receptor (beta chain). Its antigen is not known. TCRdb keeps only in-frame clones here, not all; method: immunoSEQ multiplex PCR. The profile shows roughly 120,000 clones, around 85% of them singletons. The source of the sample is a study of T cell responses to AZD1222 COVID-19 vaccine. Germline CDR1 reads SGHTA; CDR2 reads FQGNSA. Trimming took 2 bases from V and 4 from J, leaving 8 bases between them. This CDR3 has 14 amino acids. Whole-study results and caveats: After two AZD1222 doses, spike-specific TCR breadth and depth rose versus day 0. Epitopes outside B.1.351 and B.1.1.7 mutated regions reportedly drew nearly half of spike TCRs. Clonal diversity may have been underestimated, and the donors were mostly white British, with more females than males. Spike-wide vaccine-associated CD4 TCRs dominated at 160-218 and 743-854.

J is TRBJ2-2 and V is TRBV7-2; D may be TRBD1 (6 bases). The receptor comes from an adult in good health. Sequencing was performed on peripheral blood, taken on day 0 of AZD1222 vaccination. CDR3 coding DNA: TGTGCCAGCAGCTTACAGGGGTCCACCGGGGAGCTGTTTTTT. It specifies CASSLQGSTGELFF.